The clone carrying this T cell receptor beta chain was detected a few times. Antigen unknown. The source of the sample is a study of T cells in Graves' hyperthyroidism and ophthalmopathy. Study-wide points: In simple terms, a model built on 13 V-J features told ophthalmopathy apart from stable hyperthyroidism. The model's output predicted ophthalmopathy at a median of about 6.5 months prior to onset.

The CDR3 regions of TCR beta were amplified from RNA transcripts. RT-PCR in the first round (using the HTBI primer set) targeted the TCR CDR3. MiXCR was run by TCRdb on the multiplex PCR reads, yielding one entry per CDR3 protein. The repertoire has around 34,000 distinct CDR3 sequences, approximately 52% of them found once; the top ten carry about 25%. Exclusion criteria comprised uncontrolled infection, other autoimmune disease, pregnancy or lactation. The V gene end was trimmed by 1 base and the J gene end by 1 base; junction bases not matched to a gene: 2. The germline V gene encodes CDR1 SGHTA and CDR2 FQGNSA. The CDR3 contains 16 residues.

The chain is built from TRBV7-2 and TRBJ2-5; 11 bases line up with TRBD2. Sequenced material: blood. This TCR derives from a woman aged 40 to 50 with Graves' ophthalmopathy. CDR3 sequence: CASSLELAGAQETQYF. The CDR3 coding sequence is TGTGCCAGCAGCTTAGAACTAGCGGGGGCCCAAGAGACCCAGTACTTC.